The rows below give T cell receptor beta chains drawn from one sample of a study of cytomegalovirus exposure and HLA in healthy donors. The table came from immunoSEQ multiplex PCR; TCRdb's copy has only in-frame clones and leaves some out. The data show 150,000 or so clones, with around 82% seen just once and 0.38% held by the top ten. The sequenced sample was PBMCs. These TCRs come from a boy aged 2-15 years in good health and CMV-seronegative. The CDR3 runs from the conserved cysteine through the conserved F or W. Each record gives: CDR3 protein, CDR3 DNA, D gene, clone size, J gene, V gene. D genes are given only for firm matches. Only part of the rows carry a size: once, few, many, or a class if the clone is expanded.

CASSLRGSGDTQYF,TGTGCCAGCTCTCTTCGGGGATCAGGAGATACGCAGTATTTT,.,.,TRBJ2-3,TRBV15
CASSEQGVAEAFF,TGCGCCAGCAGTGAACAGGGGGTCGCTGAAGCTTTCTTT,TRBD1,.,TRBJ1-1,TRBV10-1
CASSRSIQETQYF,TGTGCCAGTAGTCGGAGCATACAAGAGACCCAGTACTTC,.,.,TRBJ2-5,TRBV19
CASPNFASGTEAFF,TGTGCCAGCCCAAATTTCGCGTCGGGCACTGAAGCTTTCTTT,.,.,TRBJ1-1,TRBV6-1
CAISPSGNEQFF,TGTGCCATCAGTCCTAGCGGGAATGAGCAGTTCTTC,TRBD2,few,TRBJ2-1,TRBV10-3
CASSWGLALSTDTQYF,TGTGCCAGCAGTTGGGGACTAGCGCTTAGCACAGATACGCAGTATTTT,TRBD2,once,TRBJ2-3,TRBV27
CASKPRGILDQPQHF,TGTGCCAGTAAACCTCGGGGGATTCTGGATCAGCCCCAGCATTTT,.,.,TRBJ1-5,TRBV19
CASRTGTSYNEQFF,TGTGCCAGCAGAACCGGGACTAGCTACAATGAGCAGTTCTTC,TRBD2,.,TRBJ2-1,TRBV2
CASSLEYGAGLVSYEQYF,TGTGCCAGCAGCTTGGAGTATGGAGCGGGTTTGGTTTCCTACGAGCAGTACTTC,.,.,TRBJ2-7,TRBV5-6
CASSLHPNRGISYNEQFF,TGCGCCAGCAGCTTGCACCCCAACAGGGGGATAAGCTACAATGAGCAGTTCTTC,TRBD1,.,TRBJ2-1,TRBV5-1
CASSSTSGEETQYF,TGTGCCAGCAGCTCGACTAGCGGAGAAGAGACCCAGTACTTC,TRBD2,once,TRBJ2-5,TRBV7-9
CASSLAQGRETQYF,TGCGCCAGCAGCTTGGCCCAGGGTAGAGAGACCCAGTACTTC,.,.,TRBJ2-5,TRBV5-1
CSVLRPTSGAYYEQYF,TGCAGCGTTCTTCGACCAACTAGCGGGGCTTACTACGAGCAGTACTTC,TRBD2,.,TRBJ2-7,TRBV29-1
CASSEEGTYYGYTF,TGTGCCAGCAGTGAAGAAGGGACTTACTATGGCTACACCTTC,.,.,TRBJ1-2,TRBV6-1
CASSLGGLSYEQYF,TGTGCCAGCAGCTTGGGGGGCCTCTCCTACGAGCAGTACTTC,.,.,TRBJ2-7,TRBV5-6
CASSWRQGSNEQYF,TGCGCCAGCAGCTGGCGACAGGGGTCCAACGAGCAGTACTTC,TRBD1,.,TRBJ2-7,TRBV5-1
CASSLGLAGGRDTQYF,TGTGCCAGCAGCTTAGGGCTAGCGGGAGGGAGGGATACGCAGTATTTT,TRBD2,once,TRBJ2-3,TRBV7-2